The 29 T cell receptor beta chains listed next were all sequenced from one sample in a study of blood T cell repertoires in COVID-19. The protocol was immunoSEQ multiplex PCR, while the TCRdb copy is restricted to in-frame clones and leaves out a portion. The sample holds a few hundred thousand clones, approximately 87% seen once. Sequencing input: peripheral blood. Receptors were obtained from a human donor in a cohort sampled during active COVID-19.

As DNA, the CDR3 is TGTGCCAGCAGCTTAGTGCCAGGCTATGGCTACACCTTC. This codes for CASSLVPGYGYTF. The rearrangement links TRBV7-2 to TRBJ1-2; unclear D gene. The CDR3 has 13 amino acids. Trimming stripped 1 base from V and 4 bases from J, with 7 bases between. Germline CDR1 and CDR2: SGHTA and FQGNSA.

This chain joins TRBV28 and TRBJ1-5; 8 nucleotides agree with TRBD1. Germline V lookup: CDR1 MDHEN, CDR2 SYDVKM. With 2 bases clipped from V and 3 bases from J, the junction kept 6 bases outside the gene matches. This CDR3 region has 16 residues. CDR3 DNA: TGTGCCAGCAGTTTAGAGGCAGGGGGCTACAATCAGCCCCAGCATTTT. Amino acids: CASSLEAGGYNQPQHF.

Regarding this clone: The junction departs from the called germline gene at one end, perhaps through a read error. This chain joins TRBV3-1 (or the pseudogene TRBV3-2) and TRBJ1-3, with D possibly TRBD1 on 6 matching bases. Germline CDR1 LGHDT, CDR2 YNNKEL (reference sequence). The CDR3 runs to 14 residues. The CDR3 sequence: CASTQQGSGNTIYF. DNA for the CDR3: TGTGCCAGCACCCAACAGGGCTCTGGAAACACCATATATTTT.

The CDR3 nucleotides are TGTGCCAGCAGCCTTAGTGACTCCGGGGAGCTGTTTTTT. Its translation is CASSLSDSGELFF. J is TRBJ2-2 and V is TRBV5-6; D gene uncertain. The CDR3 runs 13 residues. Germline CDR1 is SGHDT and CDR2 is YYEEEE. Deletions cut 4 bases from V and 6 bases from J, with 10 bases between.

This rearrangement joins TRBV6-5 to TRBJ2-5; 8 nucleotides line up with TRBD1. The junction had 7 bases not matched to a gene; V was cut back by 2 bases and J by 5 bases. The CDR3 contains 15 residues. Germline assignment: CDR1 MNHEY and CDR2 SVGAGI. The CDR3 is CASSYPRTGKETQYF. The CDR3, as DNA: TGTGCCAGCAGTTACCCTCGGACAGGGAAGGAGACCCAGTACTTC.

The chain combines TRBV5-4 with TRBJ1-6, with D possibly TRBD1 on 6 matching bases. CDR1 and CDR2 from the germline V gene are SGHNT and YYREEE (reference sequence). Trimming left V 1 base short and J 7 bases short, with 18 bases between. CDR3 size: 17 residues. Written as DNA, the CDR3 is TGTGCCAGCAGCTTGCCTGCCGGAGGAAGGGGGAATTCACCCCTCCACTTT. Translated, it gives CASSLPAGGRGNSPLHF.

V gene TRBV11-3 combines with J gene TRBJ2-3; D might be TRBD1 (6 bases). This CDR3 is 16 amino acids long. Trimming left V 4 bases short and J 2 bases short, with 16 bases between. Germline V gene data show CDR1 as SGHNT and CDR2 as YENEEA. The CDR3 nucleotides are TGTGCCAGCAGCTCCGGCCATCGGGACAACACAGATACGCAGTATTTT. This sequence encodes CASSSGHRDNTDTQYF.

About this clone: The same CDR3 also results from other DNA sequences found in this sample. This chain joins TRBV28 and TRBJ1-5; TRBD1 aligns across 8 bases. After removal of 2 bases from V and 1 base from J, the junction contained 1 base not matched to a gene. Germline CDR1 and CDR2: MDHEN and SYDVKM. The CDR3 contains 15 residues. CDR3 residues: CASSLQGASNQPQHF. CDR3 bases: TGTGCCAGCAGTTTACAGGGGGCCAGCAATCAGCCCCAGCATTTT.

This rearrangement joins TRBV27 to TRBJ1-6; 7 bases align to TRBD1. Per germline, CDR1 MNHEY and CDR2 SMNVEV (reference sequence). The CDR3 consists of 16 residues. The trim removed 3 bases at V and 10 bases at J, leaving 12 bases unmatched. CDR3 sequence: CASSFIRTGGDSPLHF. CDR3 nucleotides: TGTGCCAGCAGTTTTATCAGGACAGGAGGGGACTCACCCCTCCACTTT.

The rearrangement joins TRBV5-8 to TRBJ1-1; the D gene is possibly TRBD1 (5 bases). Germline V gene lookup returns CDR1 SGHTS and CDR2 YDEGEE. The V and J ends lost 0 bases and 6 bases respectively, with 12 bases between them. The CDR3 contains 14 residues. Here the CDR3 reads CASSLARGMAEAFF. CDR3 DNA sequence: TGTGCCAGCAGCTTGGCACGGGGGATGGCTGAAGCTTTCTTT.

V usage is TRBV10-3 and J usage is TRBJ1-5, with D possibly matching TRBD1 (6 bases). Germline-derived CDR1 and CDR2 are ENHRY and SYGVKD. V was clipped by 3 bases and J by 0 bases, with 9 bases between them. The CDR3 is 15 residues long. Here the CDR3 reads CAISDRGYSNQPQHF. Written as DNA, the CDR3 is TGTGCCATCAGTGACAGGGGCTATAGCAATCAGCCCCAGCATTTT.

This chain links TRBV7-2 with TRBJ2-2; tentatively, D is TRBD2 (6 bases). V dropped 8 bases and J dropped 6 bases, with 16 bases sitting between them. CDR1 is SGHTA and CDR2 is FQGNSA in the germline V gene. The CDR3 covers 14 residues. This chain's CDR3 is CASWNSGSAGELFF. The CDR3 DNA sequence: TGTGCCAGCTGGAATAGCGGTAGCGCCGGGGAGCTGTTTTTT.

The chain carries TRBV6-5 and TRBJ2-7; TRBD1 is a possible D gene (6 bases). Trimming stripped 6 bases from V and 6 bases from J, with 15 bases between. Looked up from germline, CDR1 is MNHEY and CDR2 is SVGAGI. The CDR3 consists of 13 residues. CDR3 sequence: CASSLSGQSEQYF. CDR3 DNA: TGTGCCAGCAGCCTATCCGGACAGAGCGAGCAGTACTTC.

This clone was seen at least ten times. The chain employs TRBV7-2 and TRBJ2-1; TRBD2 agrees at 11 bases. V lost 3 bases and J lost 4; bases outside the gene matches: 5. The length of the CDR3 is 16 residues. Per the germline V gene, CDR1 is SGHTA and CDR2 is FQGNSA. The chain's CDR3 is CASSFGTSGFYNEQFF. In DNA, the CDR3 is TGTGCCAGCAGCTTCGGGACTAGCGGATTTTACAATGAGCAGTTCTTC.

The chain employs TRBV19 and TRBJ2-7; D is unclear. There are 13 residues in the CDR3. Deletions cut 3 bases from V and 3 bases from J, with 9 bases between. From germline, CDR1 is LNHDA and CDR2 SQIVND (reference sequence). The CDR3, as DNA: TGTGCCAGTAGTATCTCCTCGGGCTACGAGCAGTACTTC. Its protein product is CASSISSGYEQYF.

The CDR3 reads CASSLGIRDREDEQYF. CDR3 nucleotides: TGTGCCAGCAGCTTAGGGATCCGGGACAGGGAAGACGAGCAGTACTTC. The rearrangement joins TRBV11-3 to TRBJ2-7, with TRBD1 identical over 9 bases. The CDR3 runs 16 residues. The V gene's germline CDR1 is SGHNT and CDR2 YENEEA. V shed 1 base, J shed 5 bases, and the junction held 9 bases outside the gene matches.

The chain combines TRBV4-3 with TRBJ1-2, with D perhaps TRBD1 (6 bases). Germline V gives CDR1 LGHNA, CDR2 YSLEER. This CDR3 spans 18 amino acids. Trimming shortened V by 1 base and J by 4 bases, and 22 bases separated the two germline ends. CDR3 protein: CASSQATFGQRRTYGYTF. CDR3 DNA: TGCGCCAGCAGCCAAGCAACTTTTGGACAGCGGAGAACCTATGGCTACACCTTC.

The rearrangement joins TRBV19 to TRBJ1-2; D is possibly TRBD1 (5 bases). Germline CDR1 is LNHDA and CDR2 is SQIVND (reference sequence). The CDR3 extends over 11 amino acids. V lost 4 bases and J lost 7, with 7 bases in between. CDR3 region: CASSKGFGYTF. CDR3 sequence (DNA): TGTGCCAGTAGTAAGGGGTTTGGCTACACCTTC.

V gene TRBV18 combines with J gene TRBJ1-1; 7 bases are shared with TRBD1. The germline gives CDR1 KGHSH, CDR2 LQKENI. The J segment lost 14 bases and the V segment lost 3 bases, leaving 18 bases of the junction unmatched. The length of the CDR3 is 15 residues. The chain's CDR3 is CASSPLEGAELLHFF. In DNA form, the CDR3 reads TGTGCCAGCTCACCCCTCGAGGGGGCCGAACTCCTACACTTCTTT.

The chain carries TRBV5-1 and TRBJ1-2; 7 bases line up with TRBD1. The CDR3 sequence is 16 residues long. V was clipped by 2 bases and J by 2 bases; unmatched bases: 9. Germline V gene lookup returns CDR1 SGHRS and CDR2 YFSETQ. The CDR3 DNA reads TGCGCCAGCAGCTTCGACAGGGTTCAGAAAAACTATGGCTACACCTTC. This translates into CASSFDRVQKNYGYTF.

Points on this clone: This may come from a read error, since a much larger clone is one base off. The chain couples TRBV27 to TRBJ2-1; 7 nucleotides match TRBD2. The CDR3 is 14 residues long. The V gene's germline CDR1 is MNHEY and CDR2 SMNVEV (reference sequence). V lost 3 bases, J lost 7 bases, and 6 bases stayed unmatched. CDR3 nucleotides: TGTGCCAGCAGTTTTGCGGGAGTGAGGAATGAGCAGTTCTTC. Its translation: CASSFAGVRNEQFF.

DNA of the CDR3: TGTGCCAGCAGGGAGACTAGAGGGAATGAGCAGTTCTTC. Its protein is CASRETRGNEQFF. This chain links TRBV2 with TRBJ2-1, with D perhaps TRBD2 (6 bases). Trimming cost V 6 bases and J 7 bases, with 13 bases left between them. From germline, CDR1 is SNHLY and CDR2 FYNNEI. CDR3 length: 13 residues.

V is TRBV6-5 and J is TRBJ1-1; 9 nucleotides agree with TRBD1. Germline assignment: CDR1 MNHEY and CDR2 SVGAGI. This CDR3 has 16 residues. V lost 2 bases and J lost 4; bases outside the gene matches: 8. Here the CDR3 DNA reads TGTGCCAGCAGTTACGAGGGACAGGGTTTGTCCACTGAAGCTTTCTTT. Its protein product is CASSYEGQGLSTEAFF.

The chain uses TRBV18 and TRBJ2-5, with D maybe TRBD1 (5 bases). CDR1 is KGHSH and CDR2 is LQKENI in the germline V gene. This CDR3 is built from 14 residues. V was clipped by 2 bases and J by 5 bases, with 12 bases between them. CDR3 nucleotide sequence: TGTGCCAGCTCACCAGGAGTAGGGGCTGAGACCCAGTACTTC. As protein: CASSPGVGAETQYF.

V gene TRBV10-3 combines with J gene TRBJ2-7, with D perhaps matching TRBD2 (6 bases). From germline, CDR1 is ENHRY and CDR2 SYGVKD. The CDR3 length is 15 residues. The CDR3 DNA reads TGTGTCCATCAGTGTATAGCGGATAACTCCTACGAGCAGTACTTC. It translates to CVHQCIADNSYEQYF.

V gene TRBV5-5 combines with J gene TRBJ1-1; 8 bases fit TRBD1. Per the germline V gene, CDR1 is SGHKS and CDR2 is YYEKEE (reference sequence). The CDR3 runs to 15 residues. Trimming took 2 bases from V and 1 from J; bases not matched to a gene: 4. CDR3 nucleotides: TGTGCCAGCAGCTTAACAGACAGGGGGAACACTGAAGCTTTCTTT. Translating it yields CASSLTDRGNTEAFF.

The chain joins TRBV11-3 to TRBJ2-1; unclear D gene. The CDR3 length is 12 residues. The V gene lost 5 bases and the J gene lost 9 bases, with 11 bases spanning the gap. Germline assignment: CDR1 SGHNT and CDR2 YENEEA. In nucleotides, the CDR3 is TGTGCCAGCAGCCCCGGTGGGCTTGAGCAGTTCTTC. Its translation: CASSPGGLEQFF. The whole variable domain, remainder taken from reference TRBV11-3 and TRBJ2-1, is EAGVVQSPRYKIIEKKQPVAFWCNPISGHNTLYWYLQNLGQGPELLIRYENEEAVDDSQLPKDRFSAERLKGVDSTLKIQPAELGDSAVYLCASSPGGLEQFFGPGTRLTVL.

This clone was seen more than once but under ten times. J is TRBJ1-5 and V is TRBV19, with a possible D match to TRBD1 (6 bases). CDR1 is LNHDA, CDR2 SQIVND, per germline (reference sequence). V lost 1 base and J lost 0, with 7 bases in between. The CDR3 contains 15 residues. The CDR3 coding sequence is TGTGCCAGTAGTATAGGGACAGCTAGCAATCAGCCCCAGCATTTT. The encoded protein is CASSIGTASNQPQHF.

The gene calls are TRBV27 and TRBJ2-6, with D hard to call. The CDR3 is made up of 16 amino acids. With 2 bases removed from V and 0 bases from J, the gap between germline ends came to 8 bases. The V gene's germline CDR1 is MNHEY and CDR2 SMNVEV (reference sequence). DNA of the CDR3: TGTGCCAGCAGTTTAACTCATTTCTCTGGGGCCAACGTCCTGACTTTC. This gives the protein CASSLTHFSGANVLTF.